The source of this TCR beta chain is a study of T cell repertoires in breast cancer (TCRdb year 2016). Context from the whole study: Tumors, lymph nodes and peripheral blood lymphocytes from breast cancer patients were profiled in the study, along with peripheral blood from healthy control donors. On average, approximately 500,000 sequences per sample and roughly 10 reads per input cell were obtained by sequencing. Tumors and tumor-involved lymph nodes were minced and digested with Liberase and DNase, then filtered through 70-um and 40-um filters. Most of the 20 to 25 patient tumors analyzed for shared TCRs were ER+/PR+. Tumor-free lymph nodes were processed with no enzymatic digestion, and blood samples were separated using Ficoll. Because breast cancer has a low mutational burden and rarely has common mutations, the study reasoned that TCRs shared between breast cancer patients would target shared antigens. The controls were nine healthy donors whose age range was similar to that of the patients.

The receptor library was made with emulsion pairing. Unpaired genes were suppressed by a second nested PCR containing blocking oligos, after which a third nested PCR added Illumina adaptors and barcodes. Each emulsion RT-PCR master mix held about 4,500-250,000 T cells and included C-region, Stepout and V-region primers. The emulsions were generated using the Micellula Emulsion and Purification Kit, and the RT-PCR was run with Qiagen OneStep RT-PCR reagents. Pooled libraries were sequenced with paired-end 2 x 250 reads on an Illumina MiSeq. For the original study's pipeline: In Galaxy, read pairs were joined and then clipped at the engineered overlap into separate alpha and beta files, and any unclipped reads were discarded. Alpha-beta pairs were assigned using CompleteTCR, a MiTCR-based pipeline in which chains sharing read cluster identifiers are linked by an R script. TCR sequences that were observed only once, about 1-3.2% of the total, were removed as potential sequencing errors. The raw public data were reprocessed by TCRdb itself: fastp quality trimming at Q25, MiXCR clonotype calling, in-frame beta chains only. One record per CDR3 amino acid sequence lists the most common genes and DNA. TCRdb assigned the V and J calls; the authors' analysis was not used. This sample comprises over 150 distinct CDR3 sequences, around two fifths of them detected only once. The top ten constitute approximately 90% of the sample.

From the cysteine up to the phenylalanine, the CDR3 has a length of 16 residues. Kept here is only the CDR3 DNA, which spans 48 bases and is read in frame from base 1. For CDR1 and CDR2, the germline V gene lists SGHTA and FQGNSA. V lost 3 bases and J lost 7 bases, and the count of bases not matched to a germline gene is 14. The paper's findings and limits, for the study overall: TRBV7 predominated among the shared TCRs, which could possibly reflect tumor recognition or a mispriming bias from eight TRBV7 primers. Emulsion RT-PCR was regarded as qualitative rather than quantitative, because clone recovery was skewed by transcript abundance and primer differences. Shared TCRs were encoded by various nucleotide sequences, which suggests selection and expansion based on antigen. Discarding singleton TCRs and sampling only part of each tumor may have missed genuine antitumor clones. Compared with tumor-free nodes, tumor-involved sentinel lymph nodes shared about fourfold more TCRs with matched tumor repertoires (around 8.2% versus 1.8%). Some 18 TCR pairs were shared across seven or more patient tumors and rarely found in control blood, suggesting possible tumor specificity.

This clonotype is judged medium-sized (0.01 to 0.1%). Its antigen has not been determined. Nothing much larger sits one base from this clone, and base qualities are not available. Paired alpha-beta TCRs of CD8+ T cells were analyzed using an expanded emulsion RT-PCR method with primers for all TCR V genes. CD8+ T cells were isolated with a CD8 positive selection kit and were then incubated overnight in 7.5 to 10 IU/mL IL-2 prior to emulsion RT-PCR. This TCR derives from a pool of human donors with breast cancer or a healthy control (not recorded which). This sequence uses TRBV7-2 and TRBJ2-7; 8 central bases correspond to TRBD2. The sample consisted of CD8+ T cells. This receptor carries the CDR3 CASSFWRGANWNEQYF. In nucleotides, the sequence is TGTGCCAGCAGCTTTTGGCGGGGGGCTAATTGGAATGAGCAGTACTTC.